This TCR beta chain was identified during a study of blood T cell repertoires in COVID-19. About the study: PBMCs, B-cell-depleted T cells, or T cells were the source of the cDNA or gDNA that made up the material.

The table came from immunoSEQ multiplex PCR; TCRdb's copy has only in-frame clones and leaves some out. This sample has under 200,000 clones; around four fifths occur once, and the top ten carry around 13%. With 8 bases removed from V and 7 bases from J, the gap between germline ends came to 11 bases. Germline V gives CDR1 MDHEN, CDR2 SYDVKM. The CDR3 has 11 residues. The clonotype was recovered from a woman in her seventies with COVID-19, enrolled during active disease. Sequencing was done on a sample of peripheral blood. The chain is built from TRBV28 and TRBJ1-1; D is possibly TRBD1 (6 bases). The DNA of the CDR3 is TGTGCCAGCTACCTAGGGGGTGAAGCTTTCTTT. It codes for CASYLGGEAFF.